This T cell receptor beta chain appears in the sequencing data of a study of cytomegalovirus exposure and HLA in healthy donors. With 5 bases removed from V and 7 bases from J, the gap between germline ends came to 18 bases. From germline, CDR1 is SGHVS and CDR2 FNYEAQ. This CDR3 contains 15 residues. Likely unrecorded immune exposures existed in these nominally healthy donors. The PCR employed 60 Vbeta primers together with 13 Jbeta primers. Libraries were prepared by immunoSEQ multiplex PCR; TCRdb keeps only in-frame clonotypes and omits some of them. The table shows approximately 200,000 clones, with 65% to 75% occurring only once.

This clonotype was obtained from a man younger than 45 in good health and CMV-seropositive. The chain has TRBV7-6 and TRBJ1-5; D perhaps matches TRBD1 (5 bases). Sample: PBMCs. Here the CDR3 DNA reads TGTGCCAGCAGCCCTAAGCCGGGGGTGGGCCAGCCCCAGCATTTT. Translation: CASSPKPGVGQPQHF.